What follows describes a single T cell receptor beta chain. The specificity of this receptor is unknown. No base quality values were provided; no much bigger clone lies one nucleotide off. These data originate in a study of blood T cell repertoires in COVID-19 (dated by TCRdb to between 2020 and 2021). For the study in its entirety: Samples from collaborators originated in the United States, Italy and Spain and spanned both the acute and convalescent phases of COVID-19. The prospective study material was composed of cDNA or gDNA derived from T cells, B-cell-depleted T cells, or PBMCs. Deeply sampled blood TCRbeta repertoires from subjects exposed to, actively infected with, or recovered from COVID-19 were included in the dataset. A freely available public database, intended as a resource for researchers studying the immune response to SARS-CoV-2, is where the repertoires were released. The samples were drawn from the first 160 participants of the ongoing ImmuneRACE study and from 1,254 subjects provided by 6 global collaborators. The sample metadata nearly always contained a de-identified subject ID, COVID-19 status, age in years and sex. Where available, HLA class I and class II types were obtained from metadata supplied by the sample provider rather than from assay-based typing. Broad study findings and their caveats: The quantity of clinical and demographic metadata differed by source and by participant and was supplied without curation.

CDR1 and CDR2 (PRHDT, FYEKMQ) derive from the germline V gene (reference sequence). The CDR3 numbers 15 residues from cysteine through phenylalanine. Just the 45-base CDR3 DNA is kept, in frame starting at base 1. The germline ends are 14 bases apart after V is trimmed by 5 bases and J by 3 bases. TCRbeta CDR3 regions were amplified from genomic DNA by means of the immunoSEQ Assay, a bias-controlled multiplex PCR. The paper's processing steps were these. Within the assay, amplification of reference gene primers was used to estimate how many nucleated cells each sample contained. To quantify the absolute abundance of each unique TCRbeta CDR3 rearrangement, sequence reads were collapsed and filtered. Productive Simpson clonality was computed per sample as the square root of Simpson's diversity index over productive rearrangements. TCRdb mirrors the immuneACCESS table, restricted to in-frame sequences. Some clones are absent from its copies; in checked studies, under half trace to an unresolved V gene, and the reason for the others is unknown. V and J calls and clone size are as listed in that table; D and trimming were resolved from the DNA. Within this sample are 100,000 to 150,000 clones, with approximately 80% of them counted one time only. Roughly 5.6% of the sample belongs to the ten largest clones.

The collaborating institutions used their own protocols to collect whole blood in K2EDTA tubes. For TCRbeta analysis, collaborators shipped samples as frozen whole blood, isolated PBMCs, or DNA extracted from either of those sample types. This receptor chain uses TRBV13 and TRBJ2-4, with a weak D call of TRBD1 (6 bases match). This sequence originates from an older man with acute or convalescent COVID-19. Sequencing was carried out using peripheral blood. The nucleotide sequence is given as TGTGCCAGCAGCGCGGACAGAGGGGGCAAAAACATTCAGTACTTC. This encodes CASSADRGGKNIQYF.